This TCR beta chain was captured in a study of shared T cell receptors in the human thymus. The data were produced by immunoSEQ multiplex PCR, yet TCRdb's version contains in-frame clones alone and is incomplete. Of approximately 760,000 clones listed, 75% to 90% are singletons. The V gene lost 1 base and the J gene lost 3 bases, with 13 bases spanning the gap. The CDR3 is 14 amino acids. The germline V gene encodes CDR1 GTSNPN and CDR2 SVGIG (reference sequence). This same sample was also taken into another study, of human thymus T cells.

This receptor was taken from a girl less than two years old with a congenital heart defect. Sequenced input: thymocytes. This chain links TRBV30 with TRBJ2-7; perhaps TRBD1 as D (6 bases). The CDR3: CAWSETGRLYEQYF. The DNA of the CDR3 is TGTGCCTGGAGTGAGACAGGTCGGCTCTACGAGCAGTACTTC.